A single T cell receptor (beta chain) is shown here with its context. The antigen remains unidentified. UMI labels and 5' RACE were used to prepare the TRB cDNA libraries. Reprocessing the 5' RACE reads, TCRdb reports a single entry for every CDR3 protein and omits DNA. There are 6,000 to 7,000 distinct CDR3 sequences in the sample, with under 1.5% held by the top ten. The CDR3 has 13 amino acids. The germline gives CDR1 SQVTM, CDR2 ANQGSEA. The source of the sample is a study of CXCR3-negative and CXCR3-positive naive CD8 T cells. Study results and limitations: Naive cells positive for CXCR3 carried more hydrophobic TRB CDR3s than CXCR3-negative ones.

The chain couples TRBV29-1 to TRBJ2-5; TCRdb's D call, TRBD1, is unchecked because there is no DNA. The clonotype originates from a human donor in good health. Some clones in this sample may be carry-over from other donors' samples. Material: naive CXCR3+ CD8+ T cells from blood. Subset defined: CD45RO-CCR7+CD27+CD95- naive CD8+ T cells expressing CXCR3 (TNR3+). The CDR3 is CSARTGIGETQYF. The whole variable domain, remainder taken from reference TRBV29-1 and TRBJ2-5, is SAVISQKPSRDICQRGTSLTIQCQVDSQVTMMFWYRQQPGQSLTLIATANQGSEATYESGFVIDKFPISRPNLTFSTLTVSNMSPEDSSIYLCSARTGIGETQYFGPGTRLLVL.